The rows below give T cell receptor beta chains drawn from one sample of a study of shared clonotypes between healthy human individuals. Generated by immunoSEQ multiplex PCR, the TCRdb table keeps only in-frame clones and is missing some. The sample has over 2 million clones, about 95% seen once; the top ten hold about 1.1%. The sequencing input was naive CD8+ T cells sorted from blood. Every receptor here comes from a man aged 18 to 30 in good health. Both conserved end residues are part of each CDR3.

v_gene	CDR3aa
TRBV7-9	CASSSRSYEQYF
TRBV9	CASSAGPGIEQFF
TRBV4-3	CASSQDLEGDSYEQYF
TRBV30	CAWSGPGGNEQFF
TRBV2	CASSEEGGSGTGELFF
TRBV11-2	CASSLIRTGDYGYTF
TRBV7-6	CASSLTTGLNTEAFF
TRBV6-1	CASSEVSGQRHYEQYF
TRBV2	CASSGDRDRGLSNQPQHF
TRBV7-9	CASSLQGLGNSPLHF
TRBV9	CASSVEGRDNSPLHF
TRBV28	CASSLTTPTDTQYF
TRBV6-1	CASSATGTGGLAGGYEQYF
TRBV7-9	CASSSAPGGPNEKLFF
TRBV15	CATSRDSTSGSREQYF
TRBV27	CASSPGGTEAFF
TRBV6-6	CASSDAGQIYGYTF
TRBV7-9	CASSLITTSGSLYEQFF
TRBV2	CASLQGYEQYF
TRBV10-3	CAISEGTSGRPDTQYF
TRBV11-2	CASSSLAGGPHEQYF
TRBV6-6	CASRGNTEAFF
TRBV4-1	CASSQVGMRDSLHF
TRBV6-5	CASSYGGGELFF
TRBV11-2	CASSLVQGNNSPLHF
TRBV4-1	CASSLHPDTQYF
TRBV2	CASSEMVEAFF
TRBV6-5	CASSYGQGGNEQYF
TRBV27	CASGHTGTGVYEQYF
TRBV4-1	CASSQWALPQDTEAFF
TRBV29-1	CSVLGLATAKNIQYF
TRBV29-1	CSVESGYDEQFF
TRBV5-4	CASSLWGSNQPQHF
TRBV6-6	CASSYRGSGFEAFF
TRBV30	CAWSVQREGRETQYF
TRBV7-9	CASSHSGRSYNEQFF
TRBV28	CASSPDYAKNIQYF